The sequence of this T cell receptor (beta chain) was determined in a study of T cells in narcolepsy. Turning to the study itself: Healthy controls were enrolled alongside patients with narcolepsy type 1 or type 2.

Study conclusions and caveats: Blood of same and different patients, but not healthy controls, reportedly held recurring autoreactive clonotypes.

A remark on this clone: Its antigen is undetermined.

Sequencing was performed with immunoSEQ multiplex PCR; in TCRdb, only in-frame clones are kept and a portion is missing. The repertoire holds under 35,000 clones, with around 86% as singletons. The TCR comes from a human donor with narcolepsy. Sequences were obtained from CD45RA- memory CD4+ T cells from PBMCs.

In DNA, the CDR3 is TGTGCCAGCTCACAAGGGGACAGGGAATCCTACTTC. Protein: CASSQGDRESYF. The gene calls are TRBV18 and TRBJ2-4; TRBD1 aligns across 9 bases. V gave up 4 bases and J gave up 16 bases; unmatched junction bases: 8. Germline values: CDR1 KGHSH, CDR2 LQKENI. CDR3 length: 12 residues.